Below are 32 T cell receptor beta chains sequenced from a single sample in a study of identical twins. TCRdb re-derived calls from the 5' RACE reads in MiXCR, one entry per CDR3 protein. The repertoire holds roughly 240,000 distinct CDR3 sequences, with 7% as singletons. The sample was also reused in another study, on yellow fever vaccine responses in identical twins.

The sequenced material came from memory (CD45RO+) T cells sorted from blood. The origin of the receptors is a woman aged 18-29 years in good health.

The chain couples TRBV6-1 to TRBJ1-1; 7 nucleotides match TRBD1. The CDR3 is 13 residues long. CDR1 is MNHNS, CDR2 SASEGT, per germline. Germline trimming cut 6 bases from V and 6 bases from J; bases unmatched to any gene: 7. In DNA form, the CDR3 reads TGTGCCAGCAGCCCGGACAGGTGGGCTGAAGCTTTCTTT. Encoded protein: CASSPDRWAEAFF.

This clonotype was detected ten times or more. The chain joins TRBV21-1 to TRBJ1-2; the table's D call, TRBD1, was not checked against the DNA. TRBV21-1 corresponds to a pseudogene. The CDR3 runs 16 residues. CDR3 amino acids: CASSKEGIGQGNGYTF. The CDR3, as DNA: TGTGCCAGCAGCAAAGAAGGAATTGGACAGGGGAATGGCTACACCTTC.

The genes are TRBV28 and TRBJ1-2, with D maybe TRBD1 (5 bases). Germline CDR1 and CDR2: MDHEN and SYDVKM. The germline V and J ends were trimmed by 5 bases and 7 bases, with 14 bases remaining between them. The CDR3 length is 13 residues. CDR3 nucleotides: TGTGCCAGCAGTCCCCCTGGGGCTACTGGCTACACCTTC. It is translated as CASSPPGATGYTF.

The chain carries TRBV2 and TRBJ2-7; unclear D gene. The V gene's germline CDR1 is SNHLY and CDR2 FYNNEI. CDR3 length: 15 amino acids. V shed 1 base and J shed 6 bases, with 16 bases lying between them. CDR3 nucleotide sequence: TGTGCCAGCAGTGAAGGAAGAGACATTTGGAGCGAGCAGTACGTC. It translates to CASSEGRDIWSEQYV.

This sequence joins TRBV24-1 and TRBJ2-5, with 13 positions matching TRBD2. CDR1 is KGHDR, CDR2 SFDVKD, per germline. The J segment lost 1 base and the V segment lost 7 bases, leaving 8 bases of the junction unmatched. The CDR3 spans 17 residues. The CDR3 protein is CATSLTSGGNSQETQYF. Written as DNA, the CDR3 is TGTGCCACCAGCCTGACTAGCGGGGGGAACTCCCAAGAGACCCAGTACTTC.

This clonotype was seen repeatedly, ten times or more. The genes are TRBV7-2 and TRBJ2-1; 14 nucleotides align to TRBD2. The trim removed 0 bases at V and 9 bases at J, leaving 7 bases unmatched. The germline V gene has CDR1 SGHTA and CDR2 FQGNSA. The CDR3 consists of 17 residues. The CDR3 DNA sequence: TGTGCCAGCAGCTTAGCGCTTGGGACTAGCGGGAGCTCTGAGCAGTTCTTC. Translating it yields CASSLALGTSGSSEQFF.

This clonotype has just a few counts. The chain is built from TRBV3-1 and TRBJ2-7; 10 nucleotides line up with TRBD2. The germline gives CDR1 LGHDT, CDR2 YNNKEL (reference sequence). The CDR3 runs to 15 residues. V trimming: 4 bases; J trimming: 2 bases; junction bases outside the gene matches: 5. The CDR3 DNA follows: TGTGCCAGCAGCCCGTGGGGACTAGCGACCTACGAGCAGTACTTC. Translated, it gives CASSPWGLATYEQYF.

This chain links TRBV2 with TRBJ2-6, with TRBD1 identical over 8 bases. The CDR3 sequence is 17 residues long. Unmatched junction bases numbered 9, after V lost 7 bases and J lost 1 base. Germline V gene lookup returns CDR1 SNHLY and CDR2 FYNNEI. Written as DNA, the CDR3 is TGTGCCAGCAACCGGGACAGGCCAGGGTCTGGGGCCAACGTCCTGACTTTC. Protein product: CASNRDRPGSGANVLTF.

In its sample, this clonotype was seen a few times. The chain is built from TRBV12-3 or TRBV12-4 and TRBJ2-7; 10 bases align to TRBD2. With V trimmed by 5 bases and J by 6 bases, 7 bases remained unmatched. The CDR3 sequence is 14 residues long. The CDR3 coding sequence is TGTGCCAGCAGTAACTTAGCGGGAGGAAGCGAGCAGTACTTC. Its translation is CASSNLAGGSEQYF.

The V gene is TRBV5-1, the J gene TRBJ1-1; the D is unclear. Germline loops: CDR1 SGHRS, CDR2 YFSETQ. V was shortened by 0 bases and J by 0 bases, with 12 bases between the two germline ends. This CDR3 is built from 16 residues. In nucleotides, the CDR3 is TGCGCCAGCAGCTTGGGGGTAGGAGCCATGAACACTGAAGCTTTCTTT. This gives the protein CASSLGVGAMNTEAFF. The full variable domain, its missing parts supplied by reference TRBV5-1 and TRBJ1-1, is KAGVTQTPRYLIKTRGQQVTLSCSPISGHRSVSWYQQTPGQGLQFLFEYFSETQRNKGNFPGRFSGRQFSNSRSEMNVSTLELGDSALYLCASSLGVGAMNTEAFFGQGTRLTVV.

This clonotype was seen many times. This sequence joins TRBV15 and TRBJ2-1; TRBD1 aligns across 8 bases. Germline V CDR1 and CDR2: LNHNV, YYDKDF (reference sequence). V trimming: 3 bases; J trimming: 9 bases; junction bases outside the gene matches: 7. This CDR3 spans 14 amino acids. DNA of the CDR3: TGTGCCACCAGCAGCAGGGGGCCTGGGATTGAGCAGTTCTTC. Its protein is CATSSRGPGIEQFF.

The chain uses TRBV20-1 and TRBJ2-5, with 7 bases fitting TRBD1. Losses at the gene ends were 3 bases for V and 2 bases for J; bases not matched to a gene: 6. This CDR3 is 14 amino acids long. Germline V gene data show CDR1 as DFQATT and CDR2 as SNEGSKA (reference sequence). The CDR3 coding sequence is TGCAGTGCTAGCAGGACAGGTGTACAAGAGACCCAGTACTTC. Its protein product is CSASRTGVQETQYF.

In this sample, this clonotype turned up a few times. This sequence joins TRBV7-9 and TRBJ2-3, with a weak D call TRBD2 (6 bases). V was clipped by 7 bases and J by 2 bases, with 16 bases between them. Germline CDR1 reads SEHNR; CDR2 reads FQNEAQ (reference sequence). The CDR3 loop spans 15 amino acids. The CDR3 region is CASIPGTSFTDTQYF. CDR3 sequence (DNA): TGTGCCAGCATCCCCGGCACTAGCTTCACAGATACGCAGTATTTT.

V is TRBV24-1 and J is TRBJ2-1, with 8 bases lining up with TRBD1. With V trimmed by 2 bases and J by 7 bases, 6 bases remained unmatched. This CDR3 spans 15 amino acids. CDR1 is KGHDR, CDR2 SFDVKD, per germline. The CDR3 reads CATSDSQGVWNEQFF. For the CDR3, the DNA is TGTGCCACCAGTGATTCACAGGGGGTTTGGAATGAGCAGTTCTTC.

This clonotype was found once. This chain joins TRBV11-3 and TRBJ2-1; 9 bases map to TRBD1. V shed 1 base, J shed 6 bases, and the junction held 4 bases outside the gene matches. This CDR3 is 15 amino acids long. CDR1 and CDR2 from the germline V gene are SGHNT and YENEEA. The CDR3 loop is CASSLVGTGSNEQFF. CDR3 DNA: TGTGCCAGCAGCTTAGTCGGGACAGGGAGCAATGAGCAGTTCTTC.

This clonotype was picked up many times. The chain recombines TRBV12-3 or TRBV12-4 with TRBJ1-5; D is uncertain. This CDR3 region has 14 residues. V lost 5 bases to trimming and J lost 4 bases, with 12 bases between them. As DNA, the CDR3 is TGTGCCAGCAGTGCGCAGTTAAATAATCAGCCCCAGCATTTT. Its protein product is CASSAQLNNQPQHF.

This clonotype occurred a few times. V gene TRBV4-1 combines with J gene TRBJ2-5; 11 bases agree with TRBD1. V lost 3 bases and J lost 5; bases outside the gene matches: 8. The CDR3 is 16 residues long. Per germline, CDR1 MGHRA and CDR2 YSYEKL. Written as DNA, the CDR3 is TGCGCCAGCAGCCAGTGGGACAGGGGGTCCGGGGAGACCCAGTACTTC. Its protein product is CASSQWDRGSGETQYF.

Comment on this clonotype: This may be a read error: a much more frequent sequence differs by one nucleotide. This likely comes from a read error, as the CDR3 has no conserved phenylalanine or tryptophan at its end. The CDR3 coding sequence is TGTGCCAGCAGCCCTTGGACAGGGAACTATGGCTACACCATC. Encoded protein: CASSPWTGNYGYTI. This sequence joins TRBV3-1 and TRBJ1-2, with 8 bases lining up with TRBD1. The CDR3 totals 14 residues. Germline V gene data show CDR1 as LGHDT and CDR2 as YNNKEL (reference sequence). With V trimmed by 4 bases and J by 2 bases, 3 bases remained unmatched.

The table lists this clonotype with a few counts. The rearrangement links TRBV20-1 to TRBJ2-3; D gene ambiguous. The V and J ends lost 5 bases and 0 bases respectively, with 12 bases between them. This CDR3 spans 14 amino acids. In germline, CDR1 is DFQATT, CDR2 SNEGSKA (reference sequence). This CDR3 is CSAPRAASTDTQYF. The CDR3 DNA is TGCAGTGCTCCACGCGCTGCTAGCACAGATACGCAGTATTTT.

This clonotype was seen repeatedly, ten times or more. The CDR3 here is CASKRGGSYNEQFF. The CDR3 DNA reads TGTGCCAGCAAGCGGGGGGGCTCCTACAATGAGCAGTTCTTC. V usage is TRBV3-1 and J usage is TRBJ2-1; 10 nucleotides align to TRBD2. Looked up from germline, CDR1 is LGHDT and CDR2 is YNNKEL (reference sequence). This CDR3 has 14 residues. The J segment lost 0 bases and the V segment lost 7 bases, leaving 0 bases of the junction unmatched.

The rearrangement joins TRBV20-1 to TRBJ2-7, with 10 bases identical to TRBD2. Per germline, CDR1 DFQATT and CDR2 SNEGSKA (reference sequence). The CDR3 sequence is 15 residues long. V dropped 0 bases and J dropped 3; count of bases not matched to a gene: 5. CDR3 nucleotide sequence: TGCAGTGCTAGAGATCCGGGACTAGCGATCTACGAGCAGTACTTC. It is translated as CSARDPGLAIYEQYF.

This clonotype came up many times. The junction differs from germline at one of its ends, possibly a read error. The CDR3 region is CASSLGLEQYF. For the CDR3, the DNA is TGTGCCAGCAGTTTAGGCCTCGAGCAGTACTTC. The genes are TRBV13 and TRBJ2-7, with D unclear. The germline gives CDR1 PRHDT, CDR2 FYEKMQ (reference sequence). This CDR3 has 11 amino acids.

This clonotype was counted a few times. V is TRBV11-1 and J is TRBJ2-3, with 15 bases that match TRBD2. V lost 5 bases and J lost 4; bases outside the gene matches: 13. The CDR3 sequence is 19 residues long. Germline CDR1 reads SGHAT; CDR2 reads FQDESV (reference sequence). The CDR3, as DNA: TGTGCCAGCAGCCTGGGACTAGCGGGGGGCCGAATCTACCCAGATACGCAGTATTTT. Translation gives CASSLGLAGGRIYPDTQYF.

V gene TRBV7-2 combines with J gene TRBJ2-5, with TRBD2 matching over 7 bases. There are 15 residues in the CDR3. Germline CDR1 SGHTA, CDR2 FQGNSA. Trimming removed 1 base from V and 2 bases from J; junction bases left unmatched: 4. The CDR3 nucleotides read TGTGCCAGCAGCTTAGGTGCGGGGGAACAAGAGACCCAGTACTTC. Translation: CASSLGAGEQETQYF. The full variable domain, in which reference TRBV7-2 and TRBJ2-5 provide the parts outside the CDR3, is GAGVSQSPSNKVTEKGKDVELRCDPISGHTALYWYRQSLGQGLEFLIYFQGNSAPDKSGLPSDRFSAERTGGSVSTLTIQRTQQEDSAVYLCASSLGAGEQETQYFGPGTRLLVL.

V and J are TRBV6-1 and TRBJ2-7; possibly TRBD1 for D (6 bases). CDR3 length equals 13 residues. The germline V and J ends were trimmed by 6 bases and 2 bases, with 11 bases remaining between them. Germline CDR1 MNHNS, CDR2 SASEGT. The DNA for the CDR3 is TGTGCCAGCAGGGACAGCTCTACCTACGAGCAGTACTTC. This gives the protein CASRDSSTYEQYF.

This clonotype was counted many times. The CDR3 bases are TGCGCCAGCAGCTTGCAAGGACTAGCAACCGGGGAGCTGTTTTTT. Protein product: CASSLQGLATGELFF. The rearrangement joins TRBV5-1 to TRBJ2-2; 8 bases align to TRBD2. The CDR3 extends over 15 amino acids. V was clipped by 1 base and J by 5 bases; unmatched bases: 4. Germline assignment: CDR1 SGHRS and CDR2 YFSETQ.

This clonotype was seen repeatedly, ten times or more. V usage is TRBV5-1 and J usage is TRBJ2-7; 12 nucleotides line up with TRBD1. V gave up 0 bases and J gave up 5 bases; unmatched junction bases: 6. CDR1 and CDR2 from the germline V gene are SGHRS and YFSETQ. The CDR3 is 16 residues long. The CDR3 sequence: CASSLGTGTGGDEQYV. DNA for the CDR3: TGCGCCAGCAGCTTGGGGACCGGGACAGGGGGCGACGAGCAGTACGTC.

This clonotype was detected only a few times. J is TRBJ2-5 and V is TRBV7-3; D remains ambiguous. The germline V gene encodes CDR1 SGHTA and CDR2 FQGTGA. The CDR3 runs to 13 residues. With 2 bases removed from V and 5 bases from J, the gap between germline ends came to 9 bases. CDR3 coding DNA: TGTGCCAGCAGCTTAGTTATCGGGGAGACCCAGTACTTC. This gives the protein CASSLVIGETQYF.

This clonotype was seen at least ten times. This chain joins TRBV12-3 or TRBV12-4 and TRBJ1-1, with a tentative D call TRBD1 (5 bases). The V end was cut by 1 base, the J end by 0 bases, with 6 bases between. CDR3 length: 14 residues. Here the CDR3 reads CASSLVGVNTEAFF. CDR3 DNA sequence: TGTGCCAGCAGTTTAGTGGGGGTGAACACTGAAGCTTTCTTT.

This clonotype was seen ten or more times. This rearrangement joins TRBV24-1 to TRBJ2-3; D is possibly TRBD2 (6 bases). This CDR3 is built from 15 residues. In germline, CDR1 is KGHDR, CDR2 SFDVKD. Trimming shortened V by 3 bases and J by 3 bases, and 12 bases separated the two germline ends. The DNA of the CDR3 is TGTGCCACCAGTGATCCCGGACGGGGGACAGATACGCAGTATTTT. Translating gives CATSDPGRGTDTQYF.

This clonotype was counted a few times. The CDR3 bases are TGTGCCAGCAGCCCCACGAAGTCCGGACGAGGGGTCCACAATGAGCAGTTCTTC. Amino acid sequence: CASSPTKSGRGVHNEQFF. The chain couples TRBV14 to TRBJ2-1, with D possibly being TRBD1 or TRBD2 (5 bases each). This CDR3 spans 18 amino acids. From germline, CDR1 is SGHDN and CDR2 FVKESK. The germline V and J ends were trimmed by 4 bases and 5 bases, with 24 bases remaining between them.

This clonotype came up a few times. The chain links TRBV7-2 to TRBJ1-2; 8 nucleotides agree with TRBD1. CDR1 is SGHTA, CDR2 FQGNSA, per germline. This CDR3 is built from 15 residues. Germline trimming cut 0 bases from V and 8 bases from J; bases unmatched to any gene: 8. CDR3 DNA sequence: TGTGCCAGCAGCTTAGCCCCAGGGGGCCTACGGGGCTACACCTTC. Translating gives CASSLAPGGLRGYTF.